This TCR beta chain comes out of a study of CD8+ T cells in alopecia areata. Study background: By percentage of affected scalp area, the severity of treated patients was scored.

Treatment given: oral pan-JAK inhibitor, 5-10 mg twice daily. CDR3 size: 12 residues. Germline-derived CDR1 and CDR2 are GTSNPN and SVGIG (reference sequence). The V end was cut by 1 base, the J end by 7 bases, with 8 bases between. Extraction of RNA preceded its reverse transcription into cDNA, which served as the sequencing template. Generated by immunoSEQ multiplex PCR, the TCRdb table keeps only in-frame clones and is missing some. Seen here are 98,000 or so clones, around 60% observed once, and the top ten hold roughly a sixth. The sample in question was CD8+ T cells sorted from blood, obtained at week 4, from a patient treated with tofacitinib. The source of this sequence is a human donor with alopecia areata. The rearrangement links TRBV30 to TRBJ2-1; tentatively, D is TRBD2 (5 bases). CDR3 sequence: CAWSELGNEQFF. The CDR3 DNA reads TGTGCCTGGAGTGAACTAGGGAATGAGCAGTTCTTC.